This T cell receptor beta chain was documented in a study of shared clonotypes between healthy human individuals. Study-level points and caveats: The sharing of 4.5% to 6.5% of naive CD4 clonotypes was seen across a few donors.

CD8 cells regarded as naive lacked CD45RO, were positively chosen for CCR7, and omitted terminally differentiated effector memory CD45RA+ cells. About this clone: Its matching antigen is unknown.

Germline trimming cut 6 bases from V and 6 bases from J; bases unmatched to any gene: 8. Germline V gene lookup returns CDR1 LNHDA and CDR2 SQIVND (reference sequence). CDR3 length equals 15 residues. The protocol was immunoSEQ multiplex PCR, while the TCRdb copy is restricted to in-frame clones and leaves out a portion. The sample has around 1,900,000 clones; over 85% are singletons. The sample taken for sequencing was naive CD8+ T cells from PBMCs. The clonotype originates from a young man in good health. Some clones in this sample may be carry-over from other donors' samples. The rearrangement links TRBV19 to TRBJ1-5, with TRBD1 identical over 10 bases. CDR3 residues: CASSSDRGSFQPQHF. CDR3 nucleotides: TGTGCCAGTAGCTCGGACAGGGGGAGTTTTCAGCCCCAGCATTTT.